The next 6 T cell receptor beta chains were all read from a single sample in a study of blood T cells in healthy people across ages. With a J-beta primer mix and a sample-barcoded 5' primer, a second PCR ran roughly 6 to 11 cycles. TCRdb analysed the 5' RACE reads with MiXCR anew, one entry per CDR3 protein. Found here are over 1.5 million distinct CDR3 sequences, around half of them singletons; the top ten hold 2.1%. Sequencing was done on a sample of blood. The source of these receptors is a woman aged 40 to 55 in good health.

V usage is TRBV4-1 and J usage is TRBJ1-5; TRBD1 aligns across 7 bases. The CDR3 is made up of 14 amino acids. V shed 3 bases and J 6 bases; nucleotides not matched to a gene: 5. CDR1 is MGHRA, CDR2 YSYEKL, per germline. The DNA of the CDR3 is TGCGCCAGCAGCCAGGCAAGGGGGCGTCAGCCCCAGCATTTT. Its translation: CASSQARGRQPQHF.

This chain connects TRBV27 to TRBJ2-3, with D uncertain. The CDR3 totals 17 residues. V dropped 1 base and J dropped 1 base, with 15 bases sitting between them. Germline lookup yields CDR1 MNHEY and CDR2 SMNVEV (reference sequence). The CDR3 loop is CASSLLPRLPRTDTQYF. The CDR3 DNA sequence: TGTGCCAGCAGTTTATTACCTCGACTCCCCCGCACAGATACGCAGTATTTT.

The genes are TRBV20-1 and TRBJ2-3; D is unresolved. With 7 bases removed from V and 3 bases from J, the gap between germline ends came to 11 bases. The CDR3 spans 12 residues. Germline V gene data show CDR1 as DFQATT and CDR2 as SNEGSKA (reference sequence). DNA of the CDR3: TGCAGTGGATTGGTGGGTACAGATACGCAGTATTTT. Amino acid sequence: CSGLVGTDTQYF.

V gene TRBV3-1 combines with J gene TRBJ2-7; 7 bases agree with TRBD1. This CDR3 is 16 amino acids long. J gave up 1 base and V 2 bases, and 8 bases lay outside the gene matches. The V gene's germline CDR1 is LGHDT and CDR2 YNNKEL (reference sequence). CDR3 DNA sequence: TGTGCCAGCAGCCAAACTACAGGGGCTGGGTCCTACGAGCAGTACTTC. Translating gives CASSQTTGAGSYEQYF.

This sequence joins TRBV7-2 and TRBJ1-5, with 7 bases aligning to TRBD1. V shed 9 bases and J 3 bases; nucleotides not matched to a gene: 2. This CDR3 has 12 residues. Germline V gene sequence: CDR1 SGHTA, CDR2 FQGNSA. CDR3 DNA sequence: TGTGCCAGTGGGACAGTCAATCAGCCCCAGCATTTT. Residues: CASGTVNQPQHF.

The chain uses TRBV6-5 and TRBJ2-7; D is tentatively TRBD1 or TRBD2 (5 bases each). The CDR3 totals 16 residues. CDR1 and CDR2 from the germline V gene are MNHEY and SVGAGI. The V and J ends lost 2 bases and 1 base respectively, with 15 bases between them. CDR3 sequence reads: CASSYDHWGNSYEQYF. DNA for the CDR3: TGTGCCAGCAGTTACGACCATTGGGGGAATTCCTACGAGCAGTACTTC.